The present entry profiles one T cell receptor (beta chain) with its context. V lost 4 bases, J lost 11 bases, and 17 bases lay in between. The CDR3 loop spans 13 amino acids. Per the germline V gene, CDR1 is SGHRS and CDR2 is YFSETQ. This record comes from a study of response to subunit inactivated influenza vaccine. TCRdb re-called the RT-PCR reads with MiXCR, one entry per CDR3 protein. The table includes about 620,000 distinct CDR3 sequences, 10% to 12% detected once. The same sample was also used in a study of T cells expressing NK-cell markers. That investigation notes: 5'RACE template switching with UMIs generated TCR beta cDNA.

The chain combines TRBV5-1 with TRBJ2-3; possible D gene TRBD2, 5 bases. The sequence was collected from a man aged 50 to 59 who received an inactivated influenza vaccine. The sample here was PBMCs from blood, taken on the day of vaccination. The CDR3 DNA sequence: TGCGCCAGCAGCCCGGCGGAACCAGAGGGGCAGTATTTT. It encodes CASSPAEPEGQYF. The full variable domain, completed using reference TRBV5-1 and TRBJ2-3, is KAGVTQTPRYLIKTRGQQVTLSCSPISGHRSVSWYQQTPGQGLQFLFEYFSETQRNKGNFPGRFSGRQFSNSRSEMNVSTLELGDSALYLCASSPAEPEGQYFGPGTRLTVL.